This entry features one TCR beta chain sequence. The record originates from a study of blood T cell repertoires in COVID-19. Background on the study: Samples representing acute and convalescent COVID-19 were sourced from the United States, Italy and Spain. T cells, B-cell-depleted T cells, or PBMCs provided the cDNA or gDNA that served as material.

V shed 3 bases and J 0 bases; nucleotides not matched to a gene: 7. Germline CDR1 and CDR2: SGHRS and YFSETQ. This CDR3 is 18 amino acids long. Authors' methods: How many nucleated cells were present was estimated from reference gene primer amplification. Assay used: immunoSEQ multiplex PCR; TCRdb lists only in-frame clones, some missing. The D gene and trimming were derived from the DNA, and the V and J assignments and clone size from that table. The table lists some 210,000 clones, almost 85% of them singletons. The specimen was peripheral blood. The V gene is TRBV5-1, the J gene TRBJ2-2; 11 bases are a match to TRBD2. The clonotype was recovered from a woman in her sixties or seventies with active or convalescent COVID-19. CDR3 loop: CASSSGLAGLPNTGELFF. As DNA, the CDR3 is TGCGCCAGCAGCTCTGGACTAGCGGGCTTACCGAACACCGGGGAGCTGTTTTTT.